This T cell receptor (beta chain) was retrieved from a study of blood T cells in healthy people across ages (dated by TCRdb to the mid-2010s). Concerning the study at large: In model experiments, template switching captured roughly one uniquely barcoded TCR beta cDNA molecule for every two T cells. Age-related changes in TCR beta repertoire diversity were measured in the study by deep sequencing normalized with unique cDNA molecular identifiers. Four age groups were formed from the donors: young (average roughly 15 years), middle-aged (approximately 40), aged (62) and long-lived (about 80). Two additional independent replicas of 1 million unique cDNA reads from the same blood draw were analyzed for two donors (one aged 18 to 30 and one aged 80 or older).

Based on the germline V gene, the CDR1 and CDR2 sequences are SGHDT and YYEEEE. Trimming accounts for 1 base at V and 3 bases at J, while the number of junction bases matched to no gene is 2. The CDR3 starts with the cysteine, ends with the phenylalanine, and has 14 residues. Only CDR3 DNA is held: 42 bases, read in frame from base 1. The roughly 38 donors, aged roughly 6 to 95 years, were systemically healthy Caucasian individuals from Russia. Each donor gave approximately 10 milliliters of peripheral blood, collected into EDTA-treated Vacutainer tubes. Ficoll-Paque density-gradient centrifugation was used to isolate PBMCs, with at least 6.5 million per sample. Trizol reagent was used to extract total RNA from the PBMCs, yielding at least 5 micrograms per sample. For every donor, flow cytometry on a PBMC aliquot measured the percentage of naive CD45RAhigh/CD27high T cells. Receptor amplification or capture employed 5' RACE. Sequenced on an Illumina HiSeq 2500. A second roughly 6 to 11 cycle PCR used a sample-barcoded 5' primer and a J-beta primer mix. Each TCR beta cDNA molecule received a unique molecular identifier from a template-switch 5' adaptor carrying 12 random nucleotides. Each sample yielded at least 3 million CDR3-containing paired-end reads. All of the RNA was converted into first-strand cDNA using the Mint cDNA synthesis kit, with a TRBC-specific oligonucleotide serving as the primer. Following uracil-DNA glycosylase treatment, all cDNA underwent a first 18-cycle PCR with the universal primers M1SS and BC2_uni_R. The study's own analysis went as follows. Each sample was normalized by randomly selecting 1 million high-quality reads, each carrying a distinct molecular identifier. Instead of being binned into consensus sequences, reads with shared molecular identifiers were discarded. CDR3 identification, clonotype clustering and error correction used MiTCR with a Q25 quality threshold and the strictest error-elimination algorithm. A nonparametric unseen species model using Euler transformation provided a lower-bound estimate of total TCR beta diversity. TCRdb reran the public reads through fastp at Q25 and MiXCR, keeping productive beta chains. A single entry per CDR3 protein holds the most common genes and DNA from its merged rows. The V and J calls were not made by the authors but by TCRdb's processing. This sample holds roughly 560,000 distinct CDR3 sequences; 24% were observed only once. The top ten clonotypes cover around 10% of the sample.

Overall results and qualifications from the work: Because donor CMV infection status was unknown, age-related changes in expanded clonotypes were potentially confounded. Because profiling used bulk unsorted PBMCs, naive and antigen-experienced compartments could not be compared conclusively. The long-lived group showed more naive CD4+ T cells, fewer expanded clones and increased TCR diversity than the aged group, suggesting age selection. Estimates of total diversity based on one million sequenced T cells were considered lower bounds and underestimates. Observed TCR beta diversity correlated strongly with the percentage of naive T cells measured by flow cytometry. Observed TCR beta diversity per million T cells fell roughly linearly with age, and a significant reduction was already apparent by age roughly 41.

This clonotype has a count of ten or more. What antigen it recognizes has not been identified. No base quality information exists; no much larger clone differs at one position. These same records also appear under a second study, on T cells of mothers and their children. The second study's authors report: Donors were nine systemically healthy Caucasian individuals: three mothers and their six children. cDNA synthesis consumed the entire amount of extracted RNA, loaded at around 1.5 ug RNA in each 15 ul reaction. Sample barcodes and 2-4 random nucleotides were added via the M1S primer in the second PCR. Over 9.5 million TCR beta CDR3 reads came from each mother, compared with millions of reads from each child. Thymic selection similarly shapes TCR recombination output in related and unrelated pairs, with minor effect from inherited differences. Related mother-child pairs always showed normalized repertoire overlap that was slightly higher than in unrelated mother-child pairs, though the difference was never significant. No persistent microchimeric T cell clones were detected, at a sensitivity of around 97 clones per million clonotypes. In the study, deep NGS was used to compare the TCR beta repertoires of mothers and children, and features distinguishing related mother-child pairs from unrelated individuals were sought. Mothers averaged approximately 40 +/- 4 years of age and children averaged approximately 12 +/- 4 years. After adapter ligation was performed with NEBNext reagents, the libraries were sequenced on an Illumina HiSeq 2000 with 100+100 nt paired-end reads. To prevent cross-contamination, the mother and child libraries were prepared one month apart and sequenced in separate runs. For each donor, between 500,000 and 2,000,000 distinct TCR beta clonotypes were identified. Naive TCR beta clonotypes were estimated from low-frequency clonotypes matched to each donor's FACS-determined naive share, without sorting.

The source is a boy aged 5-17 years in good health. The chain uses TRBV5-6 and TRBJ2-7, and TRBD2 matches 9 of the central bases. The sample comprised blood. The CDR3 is CASSLTSGYYEQYF. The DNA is TGTGCCAGCAGCTTGACTAGCGGGTACTACGAGCAGTACTTC.